The 19 T cell receptor beta chains in this list originate from one sample, sequenced in a study of T cells in tuberculosis. Profiling relied on immunoSEQ multiplex PCR, and the TCRdb table lists in-frame clones only, not all of them. The profile shows about 30,000 clones, approximately 94% of them singletons. The sample taken for sequencing was PBMCs. The source of these receptors is a donor between 10 and 29 years old with latent tuberculosis or without tuberculosis infection.

The chain's CDR3 is CASSEDGSPDTQYF. In DNA form, the CDR3 reads TGTGCCAGCAGTGAAGATGGCAGTCCAGATACGCAGTATTTT. The rearrangement links TRBV6-1 to TRBJ2-3; D is unresolved. Germline-derived CDR1 and CDR2 are MNHNS and SASEGT. The CDR3 has 14 amino acids. V gave up 1 base and J gave up 4 bases, with 9 bases separating them.

This chain joins TRBV7-2 and TRBJ2-7; no clear D gene. Germline CDR1 and CDR2: SGHTA and FQGNSA. This CDR3 contains 15 residues. V lost 5 bases and J 4 bases, leaving 18 bases between the germline ends. The CDR3 sequence is CASSPLESLKYEQYF. CDR3 bases: TGTGCCAGCAGCCCTCTGGAGTCCTTAAAGTACGAGCAGTACTTC.

The rearrangement links TRBV11-2 to TRBJ2-3, with TRBD1 matching over 8 bases. CDR3 length: 17 residues. CDR1 and CDR2 (germline): SGHAT, FQNNGV. Trimming cost V 4 bases and J 3 bases; bases outside gene matches: 12. Here the CDR3 reads CASSSRVRDRRTDTQYF. The CDR3 coding sequence is TGTGCCAGCAGCTCTAGAGTAAGGGACAGGCGAACAGATACGCAGTATTTT. The whole variable domain, remainder taken from reference TRBV11-2 and TRBJ2-3, is EAGVAQSPRYKIIEKRQSVAFWCNPISGHATLYWYQQILGQGPKLLIQFQNNGVVDDSQLPKDRFSAERLKGVDSTLKIQPAKLEDSAVYLCASSSRVRDRRTDTQYFGPGTRLTVL.

The chain has TRBV7-9 and TRBJ1-2; D gene unclear. The CDR3 sequence is 12 residues long. Germline lookup yields CDR1 SEHNR and CDR2 FQNEAQ (reference sequence). Trimming shortened V by 4 bases and J by 8 bases, and 11 bases separated the two germline ends. The CDR3 loop is CASSSPRGGYTF. The CDR3 DNA reads as TGTGCCAGCAGCTCCCCCCGCGGAGGCTACACCTTC. The full variable domain, rest sourced from reference TRBV7-9 and TRBJ1-2, is DTGVSQNPRHKITKRGQNVTFRCDPISEHNRLYWYRQTLGQGPEFLTYFQNEAQLEKSRLLSDRFSAERPKGSFSTLEIQRTEQGDSAMYLCASSSPRGGYTFGSGTRLTVV.

There are a few counts of this clone. CDR3 amino acids: CASSAQIAGGYEFF. The CDR3 DNA reads as TGTGCCAGCAGCGCACAAATAGCGGGGGGGTACGAGTTCTTC. The chain combines TRBV9 with TRBJ2-1, with TRBD2 identical over 11 bases. Per the germline V gene, CDR1 is SGDLS and CDR2 is YYNGEE. Germline trimming cut 3 bases from V and 14 bases from J; bases unmatched to any gene: 10. CDR3 length: 14 amino acids.

This clone was observed once. The CDR3 is CASSQGQSQPQHF. CDR3 coding DNA: TGTGCCAGCAGCCAGGGACAGTCTCAGCCCCAGCATTTT. The rearrangement joins TRBV5-6 to TRBJ1-5, with 7 bases lining up with TRBD1. The germline CDR1 and CDR2 sequences are SGHDT and YYEEEE. V gave up 4 bases and J gave up 6 bases; unmatched junction bases: 4. The CDR3 extends over 13 amino acids.

The chain carries TRBV4-3 and TRBJ1-2; 7 bases line up with TRBD1. Trimming removed 3 bases from V and 8 bases from J; junction bases left unmatched: 12. This CDR3 comprises 15 residues. Germline lookup yields CDR1 LGHNA and CDR2 YSLEER. The DNA for the CDR3 is TGCGCCAGCAGCCATGAAGTGACAGGGCGGGGAGGCTACACCTTC. This gives the protein CASSHEVTGRGGYTF.

V and J are TRBV29-1 and TRBJ1-1, with D unclear. Between the trimmed V and J ends, which lost 4 bases and 1 base, there was a span of 4 bases. Germline values: CDR1 SQVTM, CDR2 ANQGSEA. The CDR3 consists of 11 residues. CDR3 nucleotides: TGCAGCGTTGTCAAGAACACTGAAGCTTTCTTT. Translation gives CSVVKNTEAFF. The variable domain in full, completed from reference TRBV29-1 and TRBJ1-1, reads SAVISQKPSRDICQRGTSLTIQCQVDSQVTMMFWYRQQPGQSLTLIATANQGSEATYESGFVIDKFPISRPNLTFSTLTVSNMSPEDSSIYLCSVVKNTEAFFGQGTRLTVV.

The chain joins TRBV30 to TRBJ2-3; D might be TRBD1 (6 bases). This CDR3 spans 13 amino acids. The germline gives CDR1 GTSNPN, CDR2 SVGIG (reference sequence). V was shortened by 2 bases and J by 4 bases, with 10 bases between the two germline ends. The CDR3 DNA sequence: TGTGCCTGGAGTAACGCAGGGGCAGATACGCAGTATTTT. This encodes CAWSNAGADTQYF.

This clone was observed a handful of times. The chain carries TRBV5-6 and TRBJ1-2; 8 bases are a match to TRBD1. Germline values: CDR1 SGHDT, CDR2 YYEEEE. The CDR3 extends over 12 amino acids. J lost 4 bases, V lost 7 bases, and 3 bases had no gene match. In DNA form, the CDR3 reads TGTGCCAGCTCCACAGGGGGCTATGGCTACACCTTC. Its protein product is CASSTGGYGYTF.

The chain is built from TRBV28 and TRBJ2-7; TRBD1 matches 7 bases. Trimming removed 3 bases from V and 5 bases from J; junction bases left unmatched: 7. The CDR3 totals 14 residues. Germline-derived CDR1 and CDR2 are MDHEN and SYDVKM. For the CDR3, the DNA is TGTGCCAGCAGTTTCCCAAAAGGGGGCCACGAGCAGTACTTC. Its translation: CASSFPKGGHEQYF. The full variable domain, in which reference TRBV28 and TRBJ2-7 provide the parts outside the CDR3, is DVKVTQSSRYLVKRTGEKVFLECVQDMDHENMFWYRQDPGLGLRLIYFSYDVKMKEKGDIPEGYSVSREKKERFSLILESASTNQTSMYLCASSFPKGGHEQYFGPGTRLTVT.

The chain has TRBV10-3 and TRBJ1-2; D ambiguous. The CDR3 loop spans 13 amino acids. Deletions cut 9 bases from V and 5 bases from J, with 16 bases between. Germline lookup yields CDR1 ENHRY and CDR2 SYGVKD. The CDR3 region is CAISEAGVYGYTF. CDR3 in DNA: TGTGCCATTTCGGAGGCGGGCGTTTATGGCTACACCTTC.

This clone was detected once. The CDR3 DNA follows: TGTGCCAGCAGCTTATTACAGGGTATTTTCGAATATGGCTACACCTTC. Translating gives CASSLLQGIFEYGYTF. The rearrangement links TRBV7-9 to TRBJ1-2, with a possible D match to TRBD1 (6 bases). CDR1 and CDR2 from the germline V gene are SEHNR and FQNEAQ (reference sequence). The CDR3 has 16 residues. Trimming removed 2 bases from V and 5 bases from J, with 18 bases in between.

The chain combines TRBV7-2 with TRBJ2-7; 10 nucleotides align to TRBD2. With V trimmed by 5 bases and J by 3 bases, 4 bases remained unmatched. This CDR3 region has 14 residues. CDR1 SGHTA and CDR2 FQGNSA come from the germline V gene. CDR3 in DNA: TGTGCCAGCAGCGTACAGCGGGGGGGCTACGAGCAGTACTTC. Translating it yields CASSVQRGGYEQYF.

J is TRBJ2-7 and V is TRBV5-1, with 9 bases that match TRBD1. The CDR3 extends over 17 amino acids. V was clipped by 2 bases and J by 2 bases; unmatched bases: 11. In germline, CDR1 is SGHRS, CDR2 YFSETQ. The CDR3 nucleotides read TGCGCCAGCAGCTTTCCCTGGACAGGGGTCCAACCCTACGAGCAGTACTTC. The encoded protein is CASSFPWTGVQPYEQYF.

The chain couples TRBV6-5 to TRBJ1-2; D perhaps matches TRBD1 (5 bases). Trimming took 2 bases from V and 10 from J, leaving 14 bases between them. This CDR3 is 13 amino acids long. Germline CDR1 reads MNHEY; CDR2 reads SVGAGI. In nucleotides, the CDR3 is TGTGCCAGCAGTTACCAGGGATTTTCGTCCTACACCTTC. Its protein is CASSYQGFSSYTF.

This chain links TRBV30 with TRBJ2-1; D is uncertain. The CDR3 totals 13 residues. Trimming took 1 base from V and 2 from J, leaving 6 bases between them. CDR1 is GTSNPN, CDR2 SVGIG, per germline (reference sequence). The CDR3 coding sequence is TGTGCCTGGAGTGGTGACACCTACAATGAGCAGTTCTTC. Its translation is CAWSGDTYNEQFF.

This clone was seen only a few times. The chain joins TRBV4-2 to TRBJ1-3, with 7 positions matching TRBD1. The germline V gene encodes CDR1 LGHNA and CDR2 YNFKEQ. The ends lost 4 bases at V and 1 base at J; junction bases unmatched: 4. This CDR3 region has 15 residues. The DNA for the CDR3 is TGTGCCAGCAGCCCAGGGACAGCTTCTGGAAACACCATATATTTT. Translation gives CASSPGTASGNTIYF.

The chain uses TRBV27 and TRBJ2-3; no clear D. The CDR3 runs to 14 residues. Germline CDR1 MNHEY, CDR2 SMNVEV (reference sequence). Trimming removed 2 bases from V and 2 bases from J, with 8 bases in between. The CDR3 nucleotides are TGTGCCAGCAGTTTAGGCAGGTCCACAGATACGCAGTATTTT. Protein product: CASSLGRSTDTQYF.